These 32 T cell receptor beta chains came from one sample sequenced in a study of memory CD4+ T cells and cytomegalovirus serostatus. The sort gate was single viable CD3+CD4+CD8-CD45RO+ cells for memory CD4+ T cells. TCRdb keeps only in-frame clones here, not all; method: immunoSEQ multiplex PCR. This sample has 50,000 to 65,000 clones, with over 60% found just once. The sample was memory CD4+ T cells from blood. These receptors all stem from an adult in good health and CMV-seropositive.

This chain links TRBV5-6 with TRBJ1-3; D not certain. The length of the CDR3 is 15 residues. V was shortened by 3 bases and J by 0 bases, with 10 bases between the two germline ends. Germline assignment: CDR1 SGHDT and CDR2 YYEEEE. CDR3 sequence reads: CASSYFRSSGNTIYF. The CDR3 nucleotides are TGTGCCAGCAGCTATTTCAGGAGCTCTGGAAACACCATATATTTT.

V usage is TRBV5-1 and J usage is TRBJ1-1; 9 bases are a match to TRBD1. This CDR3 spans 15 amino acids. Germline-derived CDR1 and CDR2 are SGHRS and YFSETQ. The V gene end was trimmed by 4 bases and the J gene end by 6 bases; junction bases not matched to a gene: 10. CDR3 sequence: CASSLITGGRAEAFF. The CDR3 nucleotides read TGCGCCAGCAGCCTTATAACAGGGGGCCGGGCTGAAGCTTTCTTT.

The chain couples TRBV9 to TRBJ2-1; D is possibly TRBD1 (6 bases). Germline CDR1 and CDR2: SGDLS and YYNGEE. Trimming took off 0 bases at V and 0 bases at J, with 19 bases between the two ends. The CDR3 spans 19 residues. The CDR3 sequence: CASSVAGGPTFSSYNEQFF. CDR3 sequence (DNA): TGTGCCAGCAGCGTAGCTGGGGGCCCAACCTTTAGCTCCTACAATGAGCAGTTCTTC.

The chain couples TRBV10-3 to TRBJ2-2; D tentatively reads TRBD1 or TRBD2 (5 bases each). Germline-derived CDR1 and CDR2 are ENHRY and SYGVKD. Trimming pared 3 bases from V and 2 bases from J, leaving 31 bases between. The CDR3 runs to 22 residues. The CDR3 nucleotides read TGTGCCATCAGTGAATTACAATTATTCTCCAGGGTGACGGGGCGTAACACCGGGGAGCTGTTTTTT. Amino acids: CAISELQLFSRVTGRNTGELFF.

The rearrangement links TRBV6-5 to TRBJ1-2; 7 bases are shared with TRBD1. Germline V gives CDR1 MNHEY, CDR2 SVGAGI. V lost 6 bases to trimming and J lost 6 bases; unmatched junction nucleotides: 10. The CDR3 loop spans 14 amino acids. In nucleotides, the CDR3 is TGTGCCAGCAGCCTCCGGGACAGCTTAAATGGCTACACCTTC. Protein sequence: CASSLRDSLNGYTF.

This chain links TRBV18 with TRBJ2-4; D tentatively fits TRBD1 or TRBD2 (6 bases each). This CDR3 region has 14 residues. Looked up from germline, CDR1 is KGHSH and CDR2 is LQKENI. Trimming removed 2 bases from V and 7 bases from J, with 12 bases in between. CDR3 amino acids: CASSPRGDWNIQYF. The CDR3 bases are TGTGCCAGCTCACCAAGGGGGGACTGGAACATTCAGTACTTC.

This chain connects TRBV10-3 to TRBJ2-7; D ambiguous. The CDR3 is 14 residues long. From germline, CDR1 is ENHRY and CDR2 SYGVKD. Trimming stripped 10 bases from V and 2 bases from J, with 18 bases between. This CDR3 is CATATKIAAYEQYF. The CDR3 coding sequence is TGTGCCACCGCTACTAAAATAGCCGCCTACGAGCAGTACTTC.

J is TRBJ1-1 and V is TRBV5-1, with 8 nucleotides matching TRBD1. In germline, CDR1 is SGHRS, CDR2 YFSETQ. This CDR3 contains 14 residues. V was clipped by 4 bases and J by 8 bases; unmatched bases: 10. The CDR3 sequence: CASSISGQGLEAFF. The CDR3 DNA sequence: TGCGCCAGCAGCATTTCCGGACAGGGCCTCGAAGCTTTCTTT.

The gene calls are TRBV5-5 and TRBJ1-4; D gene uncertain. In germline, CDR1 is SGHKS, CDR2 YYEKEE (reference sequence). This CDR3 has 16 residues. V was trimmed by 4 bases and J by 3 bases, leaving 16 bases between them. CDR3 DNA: TGTGCCAGCAGCCCCTCAACCAGCCACTCTAATGAAAAACTGTTTTTT. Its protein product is CASSPSTSHSNEKLFF.

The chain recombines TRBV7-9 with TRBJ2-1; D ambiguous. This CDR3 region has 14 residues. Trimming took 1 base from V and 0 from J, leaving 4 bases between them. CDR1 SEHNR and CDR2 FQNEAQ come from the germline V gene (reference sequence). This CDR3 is CASSLDRSYNEQFF. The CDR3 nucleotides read TGTGCCAGCAGCTTAGATCGCTCCTACAATGAGCAGTTCTTC.

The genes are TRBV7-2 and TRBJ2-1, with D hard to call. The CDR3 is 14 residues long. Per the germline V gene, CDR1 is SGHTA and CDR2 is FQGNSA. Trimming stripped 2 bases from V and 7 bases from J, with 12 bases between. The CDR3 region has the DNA TGTGCCAGCAGCTTAATGTCCCGGGTTAATGAGCAGTTCTTC. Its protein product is CASSLMSRVNEQFF.

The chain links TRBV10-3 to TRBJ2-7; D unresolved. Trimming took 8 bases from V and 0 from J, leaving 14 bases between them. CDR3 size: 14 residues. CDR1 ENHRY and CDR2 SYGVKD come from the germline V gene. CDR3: CAIGETVASYEQYF. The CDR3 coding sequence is TGTGCCATCGGCGAGACGGTAGCCTCCTACGAGCAGTACTTC.

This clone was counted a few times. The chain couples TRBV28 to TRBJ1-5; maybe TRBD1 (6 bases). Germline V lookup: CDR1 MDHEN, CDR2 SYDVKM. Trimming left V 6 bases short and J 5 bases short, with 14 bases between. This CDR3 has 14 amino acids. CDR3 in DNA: TGTGCCAGCAGCCCTACAGGGAGACATCAGCCCCAGCATTTT. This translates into CASSPTGRHQPQHF.

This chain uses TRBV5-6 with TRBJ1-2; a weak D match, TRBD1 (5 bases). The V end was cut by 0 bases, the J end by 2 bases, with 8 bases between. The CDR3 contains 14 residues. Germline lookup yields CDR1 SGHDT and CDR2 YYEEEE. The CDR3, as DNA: TGTGCCAGCAGCTTGGATTCAGGGAACTATGGCTACACCTTC. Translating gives CASSLDSGNYGYTF. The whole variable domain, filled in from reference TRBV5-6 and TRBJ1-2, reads DAGVTQSPTHLIKTRGQQVTLRCSPKSGHDTVSWYQQALGQGPQFIFQYYEEEERQRGNFPDRFSGHQFPNYSSELNVNALLLGDSALYLCASSLDSGNYGYTFGSGTRLTVV.

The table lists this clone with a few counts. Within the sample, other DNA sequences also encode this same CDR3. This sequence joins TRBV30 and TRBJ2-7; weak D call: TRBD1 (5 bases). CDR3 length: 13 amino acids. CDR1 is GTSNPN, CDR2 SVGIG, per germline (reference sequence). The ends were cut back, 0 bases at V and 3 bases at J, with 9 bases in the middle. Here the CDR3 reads CAWSVQGLYEQYF. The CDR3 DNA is TGTGCCTGGAGTGTTCAGGGTCTCTACGAGCAGTACTTC.

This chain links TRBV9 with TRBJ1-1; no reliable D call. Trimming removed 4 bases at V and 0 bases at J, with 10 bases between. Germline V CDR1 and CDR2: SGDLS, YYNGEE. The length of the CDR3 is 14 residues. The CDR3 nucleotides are TGTGCCAGCAGCCCGGGCCTAATGAACACTGAAGCTTTCTTT. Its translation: CASSPGLMNTEAFF.

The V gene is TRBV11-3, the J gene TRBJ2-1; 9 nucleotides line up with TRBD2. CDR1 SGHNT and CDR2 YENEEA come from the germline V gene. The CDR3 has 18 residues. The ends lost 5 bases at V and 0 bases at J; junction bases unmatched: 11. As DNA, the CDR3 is TGTGCCAGCAGCGTTGGGGGCCTTAGCGGGAGCTCCTACAATGAGCAGTTCTTC. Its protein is CASSVGGLSGSSYNEQFF.

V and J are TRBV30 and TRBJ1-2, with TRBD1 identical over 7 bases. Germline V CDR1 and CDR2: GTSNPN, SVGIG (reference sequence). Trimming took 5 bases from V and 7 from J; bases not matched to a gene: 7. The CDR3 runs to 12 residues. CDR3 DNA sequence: TGTGCCTGGCACCAGGGGGGGTTTGGCTACACCTTC. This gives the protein CAWHQGGFGYTF.

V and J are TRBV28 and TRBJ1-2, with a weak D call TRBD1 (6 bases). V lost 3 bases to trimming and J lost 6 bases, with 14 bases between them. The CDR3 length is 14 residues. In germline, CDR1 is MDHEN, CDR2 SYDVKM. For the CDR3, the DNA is TGTGCCAGCAGTTTGTCGTGGGGGCTGGATGGCTACACCTTC. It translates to CASSLSWGLDGYTF.

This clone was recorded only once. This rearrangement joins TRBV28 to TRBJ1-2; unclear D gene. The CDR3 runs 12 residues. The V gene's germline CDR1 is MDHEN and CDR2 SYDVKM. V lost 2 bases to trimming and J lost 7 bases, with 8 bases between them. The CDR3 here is CASSLQGLGYTF. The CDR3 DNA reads TGTGCCAGCAGTTTACAAGGGCTTGGCTACACCTTC.

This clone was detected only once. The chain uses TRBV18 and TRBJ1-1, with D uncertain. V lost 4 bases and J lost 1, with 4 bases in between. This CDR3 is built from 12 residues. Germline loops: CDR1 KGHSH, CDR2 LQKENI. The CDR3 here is CASSRANTEAFF. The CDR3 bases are TGTGCCAGCTCACGGGCGAACACTGAAGCTTTCTTT.

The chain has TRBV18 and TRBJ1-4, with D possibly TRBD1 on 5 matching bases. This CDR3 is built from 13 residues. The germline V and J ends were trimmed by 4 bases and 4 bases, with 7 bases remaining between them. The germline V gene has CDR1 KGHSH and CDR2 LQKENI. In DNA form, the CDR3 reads TGTGCCAGCTCACGTGACAGTAATGAAAAACTGTTTTTT. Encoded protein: CASSRDSNEKLFF.

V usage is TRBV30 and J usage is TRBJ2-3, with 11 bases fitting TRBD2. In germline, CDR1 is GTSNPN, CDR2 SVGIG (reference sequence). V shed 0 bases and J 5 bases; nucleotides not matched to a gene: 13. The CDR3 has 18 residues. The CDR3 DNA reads TGTGCCTGGAGTGTCCCCTACCAGACTAGCGGGAAGGGAGATACGCAGTATTTT. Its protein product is CAWSVPYQTSGKGDTQYF. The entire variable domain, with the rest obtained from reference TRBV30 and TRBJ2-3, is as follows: SQTIHQWPATLVQPVGSPLSLECTVEGTSNPNLYWYRQAAGRGLQLLFYSVGIGQISSEVPQNLSASRPQDRQFILSSKKLLLSDSGFYLCAWSVPYQTSGKGDTQYFGPGTRLTVL.

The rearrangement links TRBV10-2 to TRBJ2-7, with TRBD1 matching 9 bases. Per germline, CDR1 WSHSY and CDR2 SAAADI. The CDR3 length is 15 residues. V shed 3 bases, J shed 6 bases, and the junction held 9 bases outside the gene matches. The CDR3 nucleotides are TGCGCCAGCAGTGATCCCCGGGACAGGGTCTCCGAGCAGTACTTC. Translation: CASSDPRDRVSEQYF.

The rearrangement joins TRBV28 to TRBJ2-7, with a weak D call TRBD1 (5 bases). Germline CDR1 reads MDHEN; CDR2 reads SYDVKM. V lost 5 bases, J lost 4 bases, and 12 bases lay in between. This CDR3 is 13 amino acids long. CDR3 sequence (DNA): TGTGCCAGCAGTCAGGGTCTACCTTACGAGCAGTACTTC. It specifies CASSQGLPYEQYF.

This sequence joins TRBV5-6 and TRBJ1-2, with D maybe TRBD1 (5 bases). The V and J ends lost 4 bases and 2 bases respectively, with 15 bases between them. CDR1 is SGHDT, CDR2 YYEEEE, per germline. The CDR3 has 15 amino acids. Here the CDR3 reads CASSIAGTENYGYTF. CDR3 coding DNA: TGTGCCAGCAGCATAGCCGGGACCGAGAACTATGGCTACACCTTC.

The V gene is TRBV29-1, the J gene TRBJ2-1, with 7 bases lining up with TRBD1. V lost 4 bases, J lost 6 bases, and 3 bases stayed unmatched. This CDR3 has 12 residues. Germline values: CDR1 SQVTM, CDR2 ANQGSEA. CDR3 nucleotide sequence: TGCAGCGTTGGACAGGGAGTCAATGAGCAGTTCTTC. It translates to CSVGQGVNEQFF.

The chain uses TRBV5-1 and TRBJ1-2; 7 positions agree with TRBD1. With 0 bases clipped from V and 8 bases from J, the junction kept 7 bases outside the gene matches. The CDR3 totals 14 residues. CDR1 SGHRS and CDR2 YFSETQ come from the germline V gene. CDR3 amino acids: CASSLGQGLEGYTF. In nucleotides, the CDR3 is TGCGCCAGCAGCTTGGGACAGGGTCTTGAGGGCTACACCTTC. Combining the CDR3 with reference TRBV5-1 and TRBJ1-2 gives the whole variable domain KAGVTQTPRYLIKTRGQQVTLSCSPISGHRSVSWYQQTPGQGLQFLFEYFSETQRNKGNFPGRFSGRQFSNSRSEMNVSTLELGDSALYLCASSLGQGLEGYTFGSGTRLTVV.

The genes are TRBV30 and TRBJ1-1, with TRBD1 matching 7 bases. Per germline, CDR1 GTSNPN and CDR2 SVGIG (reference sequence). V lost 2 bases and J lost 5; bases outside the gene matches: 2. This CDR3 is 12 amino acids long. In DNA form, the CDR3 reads TGTGCCTGGAGTCAGGGGGGGACTGAAGCTTTCTTT. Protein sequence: CAWSQGGTEAFF.

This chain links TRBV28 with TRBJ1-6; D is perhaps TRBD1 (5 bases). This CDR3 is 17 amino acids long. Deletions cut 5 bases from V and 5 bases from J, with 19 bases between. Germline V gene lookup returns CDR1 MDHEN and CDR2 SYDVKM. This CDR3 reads CASSGGGLTFNNSPLHF. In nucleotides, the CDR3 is TGTGCCAGCAGTGGGGGAGGTTTGACTTTTAATAATTCACCCCTCCACTTT.

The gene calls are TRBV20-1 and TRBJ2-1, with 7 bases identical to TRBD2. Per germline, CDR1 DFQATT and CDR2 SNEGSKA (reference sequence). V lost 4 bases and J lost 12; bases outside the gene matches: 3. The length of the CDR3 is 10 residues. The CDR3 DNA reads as TGCAGTGCTAACGCGGGAGTGCAGTTCTTC. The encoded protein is CSANAGVQFF.

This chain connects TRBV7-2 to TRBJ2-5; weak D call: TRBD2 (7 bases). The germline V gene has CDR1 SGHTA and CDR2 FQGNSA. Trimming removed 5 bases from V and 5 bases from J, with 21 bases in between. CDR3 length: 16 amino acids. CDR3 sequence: CASSPTGGARGETQYF. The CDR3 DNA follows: TGTGCCAGCAGCCCCACGGGGGGAGCGAGGGGGGAGACCCAGTACTTC.